A single sample is the source of the 24 T cell receptor beta chains below, sequenced in a study of CD8+ T cells in alopecia areata. cDNA prepared by RNA extraction and subsequent reverse transcription served as the template for sequencing. Here immunoSEQ multiplex PCR was the method, and the copy in TCRdb shows in-frame clones only, minus some. In the table there are under 250,000 clones, 50% to 60% of which are singletons. Source: CD4+ T cells sorted from blood, taken at week 0. These receptors all stem from a human donor with alopecia areata.

This clone was recorded a few times. The V and J genes are TRBV30 and TRBJ2-7; D gene unclear. The CDR3 runs to 11 residues. CDR1 GTSNPN and CDR2 SVGIG come from the germline V gene (reference sequence). The V end was cut by 5 bases, the J end by 4 bases, with 9 bases between. The DNA of the CDR3 is TGTGCCTGGGGCCGTGGGTACGAGCAGTACTTC. Protein product: CAWGRGYEQYF.

The chain links TRBV29-1 to TRBJ2-7, with D perhaps TRBD2 (5 bases). The ends were cut back, 0 bases at V and 2 bases at J, with 11 bases in the middle. The CDR3 totals 14 residues. The germline V gene has CDR1 SQVTM and CDR2 ANQGSEA. CDR3 amino acids: CSVEDGEGAYEQYF. The CDR3 nucleotides are TGCAGCGTTGAAGACGGAGAGGGAGCCTACGAGCAGTACTTC.

This chain joins TRBV6-5 and TRBJ1-4, with D unclear. This CDR3 region has 15 residues. The V gene's germline CDR1 is MNHEY and CDR2 SVGAGI. V was clipped by 7 bases and J by 3 bases, with 15 bases between them. CDR3 in amino acids: CASKRRREANEKLFF. CDR3 sequence (DNA): TGTGCCAGCAAGAGGAGGCGGGAGGCTAATGAAAAACTGTTTTTT.

This sequence joins TRBV29-1 and TRBJ2-7; 8 bases line up with TRBD2. This CDR3 region has 12 residues. V lost 7 bases, J lost 1 base, and 3 bases stayed unmatched. Germline V lookup: CDR1 SQVTM, CDR2 ANQGSEA. CDR3 sequence reads: CSGSGESYEQYF. In DNA, the CDR3 is TGCAGCGGTAGCGGGGAATCCTACGAGCAGTACTTC.

This clone was recorded a few times. This chain connects TRBV7-9 to TRBJ1-4; D unclear. Germline CDR1 and CDR2: SEHNR and FQNEAQ (reference sequence). This CDR3 contains 13 residues. Trimming took off 8 bases at V and 7 bases at J, with 14 bases between the two ends. This CDR3 is CASAGSDGEKLFF. For the CDR3, the DNA is TGTGCCAGCGCCGGGAGCGACGGTGAAAAACTGTTTTTT.

The J gene is TRBJ1-5, the V gene TRBV29-1, with 7 nucleotides matching TRBD1. The trim removed 7 bases at V and 4 bases at J, leaving 16 bases unmatched. Germline V lookup: CDR1 SQVTM, CDR2 ANQGSEA. The CDR3 is made up of 16 amino acids. The CDR3 nucleotides read TGCAGCGCCCAGGGGGGACCCATGGGGGGAAATCAGCCCCAGCATTTT. This translates into CSAQGGPMGGNQPQHF.

The genes are TRBV10-1 and TRBJ2-1; D is perhaps TRBD2 (5 bases). The CDR3 consists of 13 residues. Germline lookup yields CDR1 WNHNN and CDR2 SYGVQD (reference sequence). V lost 4 bases and J lost 10, with 14 bases in between. The CDR3: CASSAPSSAEQFF. The CDR3 nucleotides are TGCGCCAGCAGTGCCCCTAGCTCGGCCGAGCAGTTCTTC.

The chain carries TRBV6-5 and TRBJ1-1, with 10 bases lining up with TRBD1. Unmatched junction bases numbered 2, after V lost 6 bases and J lost 4 bases. This CDR3 has 13 amino acids. Germline CDR1 MNHEY, CDR2 SVGAGI. DNA of the CDR3: TGTGCCAGCAGACGGACAGGGGGCACTGAAGCTTTCTTT. Translation: CASRRTGGTEAFF.

This clone has just a few counts. V usage is TRBV5-1 and J usage is TRBJ2-7; a possible D gene is TRBD2 (6 bases). The CDR3 totals 14 residues. The ends were cut back, 0 bases at V and 4 bases at J, with 11 bases in the middle. Germline CDR1 and CDR2: SGHRS and YFSETQ. The CDR3, as DNA: TGCGCCAGCAGCTTGGAAGCGGGTATGTACGAGCAGTACTTC. Its translation is CASSLEAGMYEQYF. The entire variable domain, with the rest obtained from reference TRBV5-1 and TRBJ2-7, is as follows: KAGVTQTPRYLIKTRGQQVTLSCSPISGHRSVSWYQQTPGQGLQFLFEYFSETQRNKGNFPGRFSGRQFSNSRSEMNVSTLELGDSALYLCASSLEAGMYEQYFGPGTRLTVT.

The V call is TRBV29-1, the J call TRBJ2-7; possible D gene TRBD2, 5 bases. CDR1 is SQVTM and CDR2 is ANQGSEA in the germline V gene. This CDR3 contains 12 residues. Trimming left V 4 bases short and J 5 bases short, with 12 bases between. The CDR3 nucleotides are TGCAGCGTTGGTCGGGGAGTACACGAGCAGTACTTC. Protein: CSVGRGVHEQYF.

The chain employs TRBV27 and TRBJ2-6; D call uncertain. The V end lost 5 bases, the J end lost 2 bases, and 7 bases lay between the germline ends. Germline lookup yields CDR1 MNHEY and CDR2 SMNVEV (reference sequence). The CDR3 runs 14 residues. DNA for the CDR3: TGTGCCAGCAGTCCAGAGACTGGGGCCAACGTCCTGACTTTC. It translates to CASSPETGANVLTF.

V gene TRBV5-1 combines with J gene TRBJ2-1; TRBD1 matches 7 bases. Germline trimming cut 4 bases from V and 5 bases from J; bases unmatched to any gene: 6. Germline values: CDR1 SGHRS, CDR2 YFSETQ. The CDR3 has 14 amino acids. This CDR3 reads CASSAGDRNNEQFF. Here the CDR3 DNA reads TGCGCCAGCAGCGCAGGGGACAGAAACAATGAGCAGTTCTTC.

In its sample, this clone was seen a few times. This sequence joins TRBV7-3 and TRBJ2-3; TRBD2 might be the D (5 bases). CDR3 length: 15 residues. Germline values: CDR1 SGHTA, CDR2 FQGTGA. V was cut by 4 bases and J by 3 bases, with 14 bases left in between. The CDR3 is CASSSRGLGTDTQYF. The DNA of the CDR3 is TGTGCCAGCAGCTCCCGGGGTTTGGGTACAGATACGCAGTATTTT.

The gene calls are TRBV4-1 and TRBJ2-2; no clear D gene. Germline CDR1 MGHRA, CDR2 YSYEKL. The CDR3 consists of 15 residues. Trimming left V 8 bases short and J 2 bases short, with 15 bases between. CDR3 nucleotide sequence: TGCGCCAGCTCCCTTATCGGCGGTAACACCGGGGAGCTGTTTTTT. It is translated as CASSLIGGNTGELFF.

The chain has TRBV2 and TRBJ1-2; possibly TRBD1 for D (6 bases). V lost 2 bases and J lost 8, with 6 bases in between. CDR3 length equals 11 residues. The germline gives CDR1 SNHLY, CDR2 FYNNEI. CDR3 residues: CASSEQGGYTF. In DNA form, the CDR3 reads TGTGCCAGCAGTGAACAGGGGGGCTACACCTTC.

The CDR3 region is CASSLALDRAKNIQYF. Here the CDR3 DNA reads TGTGCCAGCAGCTTAGCGCTTGACAGGGCCAAAAACATTCAGTACTTC. This chain uses TRBV7-8 with TRBJ2-4, with D perhaps matching TRBD1 (6 bases). The CDR3 runs to 16 residues. Germline-derived CDR1 and CDR2 are SGHVS and FQNEAQ. V was cut by 0 bases and J by 1 base, with 10 bases left in between.

A word on this clone: Other DNA sequences of this sample code for an identical CDR3. The genes are TRBV5-1 and TRBJ2-1, with D hard to call. Between the trimmed V and J ends, which lost 1 base and 4 bases, there was a span of 9 bases. This CDR3 contains 14 residues. CDR1 and CDR2 from the germline V gene are SGHRS and YFSETQ. The CDR3, as DNA: TGCGCCAGCAGCTTGTCTGGCGCTTACAATGAGCAGTTCTTC. It encodes CASSLSGAYNEQFF.

There are many counts of this clone. This specimen includes other DNA sequences encoding the same CDR3. The chain carries TRBV7-2 and TRBJ1-1, with D maybe TRBD1 (6 bases). CDR3 length: 13 amino acids. V was shortened by 3 bases and J by 1 base, with 6 bases between the two germline ends. Germline CDR1 is SGHTA and CDR2 is FQGNSA. In DNA, the CDR3 is TGTGCCAGCAGCTTGGGACAGAACACTGAAGCTTTCTTT. This sequence encodes CASSLGQNTEAFF.

The chain has TRBV29-1 and TRBJ1-1; no clear D gene. This CDR3 spans 13 amino acids. Germline CDR1 and CDR2: SQVTM and ANQGSEA. V was shortened by 4 bases and J by 0 bases, with 9 bases between the two germline ends. CDR3 nucleotides: TGCAGCGTTGCGCCACGGTTGAACACTGAAGCTTTCTTT. The encoded protein is CSVAPRLNTEAFF.

This clone has a single count. The V gene is TRBV5-6, the J gene TRBJ2-1, with TRBD1 identical over 11 bases. V was pared by 4 bases and J by 3 bases, with 6 bases of the junction left unmatched. Looked up from germline, CDR1 is SGHDT and CDR2 is YYEEEE. This CDR3 has 16 amino acids. CDR3 nucleotides: TGTGCCAGCAGCCTAAGGGACAGGGGGATCTACAATGAGCAGTTCTTC. Amino acid sequence: CASSLRDRGIYNEQFF.

The chain couples TRBV7-9 to TRBJ1-5; no definite D call. Per the germline V gene, CDR1 is SEHNR and CDR2 is FQNEAQ (reference sequence). This CDR3 has 13 amino acids. Trimming pared 2 bases from V and 1 base from J, leaving 3 bases between. Here the CDR3 DNA reads TGTGCCAGCAGCTTATCGAGCAATCAGCCCCAGCATTTT. It yields the protein CASSLSSNQPQHF.

This clone was recorded a few times. The chain employs TRBV5-6 and TRBJ1-2, with D maybe TRBD1 (6 bases). V gave up 4 bases and J gave up 8 bases, with 15 bases separating them. Per germline, CDR1 SGHDT and CDR2 YYEEEE. The CDR3 covers 13 residues. The CDR3 nucleotides read TGTGCCAGCAGCCACCGGTACAGGGAAGGCTACACCTTC. This translates into CASSHRYREGYTF.

This clone was picked up a small number of times. The V call is TRBV29-1, the J call TRBJ1-1; D possibly corresponds to TRBD1 (6 bases). V was cut by 6 bases and J by 3 bases, with 11 bases left in between. This CDR3 has 12 residues. CDR1 SQVTM and CDR2 ANQGSEA come from the germline V gene. The CDR3 protein is CSVRAGDTEAFF. DNA for the CDR3: TGCAGCGTCCGGGCAGGGGACACTGAAGCTTTCTTT. The entire variable domain, with the rest obtained from reference TRBV29-1 and TRBJ1-1, is as follows: SAVISQKPSRDICQRGTSLTIQCQVDSQVTMMFWYRQQPGQSLTLIATANQGSEATYESGFVIDKFPISRPNLTFSTLTVSNMSPEDSSIYLCSVRAGDTEAFFGQGTRLTVV.

This clone was recorded a few times. The chain uses TRBV5-8 and TRBJ2-3; no firm D call. The CDR3 contains 16 residues. Per the germline V gene, CDR1 is SGHTS and CDR2 is YDEGEE. Trimming took off 0 bases at V and 4 bases at J, with 15 bases between the two ends. This CDR3 is CASSLGGASGADTQYF. The CDR3 DNA follows: TGTGCCAGCAGCTTGGGGGGTGCGAGTGGTGCAGATACGCAGTATTTT.